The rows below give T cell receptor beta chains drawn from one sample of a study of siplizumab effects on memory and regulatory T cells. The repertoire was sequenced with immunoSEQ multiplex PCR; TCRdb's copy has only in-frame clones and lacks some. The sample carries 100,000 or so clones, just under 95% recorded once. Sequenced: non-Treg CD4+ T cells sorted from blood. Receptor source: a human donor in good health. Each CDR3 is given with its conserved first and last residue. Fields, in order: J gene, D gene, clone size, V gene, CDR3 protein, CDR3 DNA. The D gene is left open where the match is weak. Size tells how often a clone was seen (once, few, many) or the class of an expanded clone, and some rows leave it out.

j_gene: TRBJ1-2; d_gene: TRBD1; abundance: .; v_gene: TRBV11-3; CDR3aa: CASSLPGGYGYTF; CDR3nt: TGTGCCAGCAGCCTTCCAGGGGGCTATGGCTACACCTTC
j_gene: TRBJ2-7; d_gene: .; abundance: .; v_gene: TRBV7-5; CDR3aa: CVRSLEGSCSYEQYF; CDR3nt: TGTGTCAGAAGCTTAGAAGGGAGTTGCTCCTACGAGCAGTACTTC
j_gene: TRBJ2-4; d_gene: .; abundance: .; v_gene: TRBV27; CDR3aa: CASRPVGKNIQYF; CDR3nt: TGTGCCAGCCGTCCGGTTGGGAAAAACATTCAGTACTTC
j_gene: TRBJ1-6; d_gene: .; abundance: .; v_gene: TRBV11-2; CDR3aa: CASSPQTGYNSPLHF; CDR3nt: TGTGCCAGCAGCCCCCAAACAGGGTATAATTCACCCCTCCACTTT
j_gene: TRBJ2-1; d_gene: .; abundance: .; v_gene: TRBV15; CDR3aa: CATSRDNSGNEQFF; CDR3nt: TGTGCCACCAGCAGAGATAACAGCGGCAATGAGCAGTTCTTC
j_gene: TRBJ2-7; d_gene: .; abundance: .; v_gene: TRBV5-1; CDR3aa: CASSSDYEQYF; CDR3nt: TGCGCCAGCAGCTCCGACTACGAGCAGTACTTC
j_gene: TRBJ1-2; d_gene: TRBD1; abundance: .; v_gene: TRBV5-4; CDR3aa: CASSIRQGTNYGYTF; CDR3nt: TGTGCCAGCAGCATAAGACAGGGAACTAACTATGGCTACACCTTC
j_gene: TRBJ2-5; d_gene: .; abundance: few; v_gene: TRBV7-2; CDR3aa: CASSLVRETQYF; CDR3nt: TGTGCCAGCAGCTTAGTTCGGGAGACCCAGTACTTC
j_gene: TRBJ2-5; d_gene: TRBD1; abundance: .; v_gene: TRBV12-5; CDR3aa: CASGLGQGRETQYF; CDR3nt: TGTGCTAGTGGCCTTGGACAGGGGCGAGAGACCCAGTACTTC
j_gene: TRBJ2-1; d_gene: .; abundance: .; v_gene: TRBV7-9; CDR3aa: CASSSRSSYNEQFF; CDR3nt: TGTGCCAGCAGCTCTCGAAGCTCCTACAATGAGCAGTTCTTC
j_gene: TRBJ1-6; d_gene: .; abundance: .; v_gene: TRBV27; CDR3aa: CASGDYNSPLHF; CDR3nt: TGTGCCAGCGGGGACTATAATTCACCCCTCCACTTT
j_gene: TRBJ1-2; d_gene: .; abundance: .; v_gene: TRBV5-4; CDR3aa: CASSLDGEYGYTF; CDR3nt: TGTGCCAGCAGCCTGGACGGCGAGTATGGCTACACCTTC
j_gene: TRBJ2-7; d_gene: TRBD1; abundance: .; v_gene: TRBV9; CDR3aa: CASSPRPGQAHEQYF; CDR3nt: TGTGCCAGCAGCCCTCGTCCGGGACAGGCCCACGAGCAGTACTTC
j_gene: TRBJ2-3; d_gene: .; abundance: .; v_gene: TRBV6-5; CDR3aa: CARDTQYF; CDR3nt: TGTGCCAGAGATACGCAGTATTTT
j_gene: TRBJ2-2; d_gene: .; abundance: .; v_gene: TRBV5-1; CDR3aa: CASSLGDSANTGELFF; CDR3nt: TGCGCCAGCAGCTTGGGTGACAGCGCGAACACCGGGGAGCTGTTTTTT
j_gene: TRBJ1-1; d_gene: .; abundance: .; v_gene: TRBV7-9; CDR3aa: CASSVHRATEAFF; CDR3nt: TGTGCCAGCAGCGTACACAGGGCGACTGAAGCTTTCTTT
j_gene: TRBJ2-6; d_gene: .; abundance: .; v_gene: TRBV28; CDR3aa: CVSGPSSGANVLTF; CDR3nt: TGTGTTTCCGGGCCGAGCTCTGGGGCCAACGTCCTGACTTTC
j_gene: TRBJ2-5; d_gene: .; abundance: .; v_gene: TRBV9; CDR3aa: CASSVGAVEWETQYF; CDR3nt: TGTGCCAGCAGCGTAGGAGCAGTCGAGTGGGAGACCCAGTACTTC
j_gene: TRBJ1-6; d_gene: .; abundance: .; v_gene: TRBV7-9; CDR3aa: CASSIHSNSPLHF; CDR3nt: TGTGCCAGCAGCATTCACAGCAATTCACCCCTCCACTTT
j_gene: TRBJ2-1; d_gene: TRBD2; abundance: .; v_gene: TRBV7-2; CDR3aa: CASSSLPGSSSGGLNEQFF; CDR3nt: TGTGCCAGCAGCTCCCTCCCGGGTAGTTCTAGCGGGGGCCTAAATGAGCAGTTCTTC
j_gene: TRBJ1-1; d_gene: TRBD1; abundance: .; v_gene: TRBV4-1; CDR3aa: CASSHLGQVGAFF; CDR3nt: TGCGCCAGCAGCCATCTCGGACAGGTCGGAGCTTTCTTT
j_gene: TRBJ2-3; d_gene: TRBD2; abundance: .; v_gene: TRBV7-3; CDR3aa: CASSKAGGTDTQYF; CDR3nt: TGTGCCAGCAGCAAAGCGGGGGGCACAGATACGCAGTATTTT
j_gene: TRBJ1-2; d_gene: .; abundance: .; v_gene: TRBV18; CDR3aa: CASSSTDPGHGYTF; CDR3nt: TGTGCCAGCTCTTCGACAGATCCAGGACATGGCTACACCTTC
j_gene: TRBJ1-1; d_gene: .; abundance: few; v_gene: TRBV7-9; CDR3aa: CASSRGTEAFF; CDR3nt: TGTGCCAGCAGCCGGGGGACTGAAGCTTTCTTT
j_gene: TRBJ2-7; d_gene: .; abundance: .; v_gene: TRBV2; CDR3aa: CASTGDYEQYF; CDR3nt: TGTGCCAGCACGGGGGACTACGAGCAGTACTTC
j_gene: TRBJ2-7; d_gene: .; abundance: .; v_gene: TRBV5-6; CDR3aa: CASSLAAVFEQYF; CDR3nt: TGTGCCAGCAGCTTGGCGGCGGTGTTCGAGCAGTACTTC